This TCR beta chain was recorded in a study of cytomegalovirus exposure and HLA in healthy donors. Notes on the study in general: Researchers reported in a later analysis that common viral pathogens appeared linked to several top clusters. Rarity marked most TCR sequences, yet some public TCRs occurred in many donors.

Concerning this clone: The antigen remains undetermined.

PCR employed 60 Vbeta and 13 Jbeta primers. The assay was immunoSEQ multiplex PCR, and TCRdb's table has in-frame clones only and misses some. The repertoire holds 97,000 or so clones, with about 81% as singletons. The sequence was obtained from a man aged 35 to 55 in good health and CMV-seronegative. The specimen sequenced was PBMCs.

DNA for the CDR3: TGTGCCAGTAGCCCGGGACAGGGTTTCGGTAAGCCCCAGCATTTT. Encoded protein: CASSPGQGFGKPQHF. This rearrangement joins TRBV19 to TRBJ1-5; TRBD1 matches 9 bases. Trimming took 6 bases from V and 8 from J; bases not matched to a gene: 11. The CDR3 extends over 15 amino acids. CDR1 LNHDA and CDR2 SQIVND come from the germline V gene (reference sequence).